The 14 T cell receptor beta chains presented below share a single source sample, sequenced in a study of cytomegalovirus exposure and HLA in healthy donors. The PCR used 60 Vbeta and 13 Jbeta primers. Clones were sequenced by immunoSEQ multiplex PCR, and TCRdb holds only the in-frame ones, with some missing. The sample carries about 180,000 clones, roughly 85% recorded once. Sequenced: PBMCs. The receptors come from a woman aged 40 to 50 in good health and CMV-seronegative.

This chain links TRBV5-4 with TRBJ2-5, with 7 bases identical to TRBD1. Losses at the gene ends were 5 bases for V and 6 bases for J; bases not matched to a gene: 16. The CDR3 totals 16 residues. Per germline, CDR1 SGHNT and CDR2 YYREEE (reference sequence). CDR3 sequence: CASSFPQQGIVKTQYF. The DNA of the CDR3 is TGTGCCAGCAGTTTCCCCCAACAGGGGATCGTAAAGACCCAGTACTTC.

This clone was detected only a few times. The chain recombines TRBV4-1 with TRBJ1-5; D gene ambiguous. Germline V lookup: CDR1 MGHRA, CDR2 YSYEKL. This CDR3 is built from 15 residues. The V and J ends lost 1 base and 2 bases respectively, with 9 bases between them. DNA of the CDR3: TGCGCCAGCAGCCAAGTCAGCGCGGGCAATCAGCCCCAGCATTTT. Its protein is CASSQVSAGNQPQHF.

V usage is TRBV30 and J usage is TRBJ2-2; 9 bases are a match to TRBD1. This CDR3 comprises 16 residues. Germline V gene data show CDR1 as GTSNPN and CDR2 as SVGIG (reference sequence). The V segment lost 0 bases and the J segment 0 bases; nucleotides outside the gene matches: 2. CDR3 bases: TGTGCCTGGAGTGTGACAGGGGGTCCGAACACCGGGGAGCTGTTTTTT. Protein: CAWSVTGGPNTGELFF.

This chain connects TRBV5-1 to TRBJ2-7; 7 bases map to TRBD2. The trim removed 0 bases at V and 6 bases at J, leaving 3 bases unmatched. In germline, CDR1 is SGHRS, CDR2 YFSETQ. CDR3 size: 13 residues. The chain's CDR3 is CASSLGGGGEQYF. For the CDR3, the DNA is TGCGCCAGCAGCTTGGGGGGGGGAGGCGAGCAGTACTTC.

V is TRBV4-3 and J is TRBJ1-5; D uncertain. Germline V gene sequence: CDR1 LGHNA, CDR2 YSLEER. This CDR3 contains 15 residues. The ends were cut back, 1 base at V and 6 bases at J, with 13 bases in the middle. CDR3 amino acids: CASSQAAGFGQPQHF. The DNA of the CDR3 is TGCGCCAGCAGCCAAGCGGCGGGCTTCGGTCAGCCCCAGCATTTT.

This chain links TRBV28 with TRBJ2-7, with 11 bases lining up with TRBD1. CDR1 is MDHEN, CDR2 SYDVKM, per germline. V lost 5 bases and J lost 2; bases outside the gene matches: 5. The CDR3 sequence is 15 residues long. The chain's CDR3 is CASSPGQGAPYEQYF. CDR3 coding DNA: TGTGCCAGCAGTCCAGGACAGGGGGCGCCCTACGAGCAGTACTTC.

On this clone: Additional DNA sequences in this sample encode the identical CDR3. The chain uses TRBV18 and TRBJ2-7, with a tentative D call TRBD1 (6 bases). This CDR3 is 12 amino acids long. V lost 3 bases and J 3 bases, leaving 6 bases between the germline ends. From germline, CDR1 is KGHSH and CDR2 LQKENI. This chain's CDR3 is CASSPDSYEQYF. DNA for the CDR3: TGTGCCAGCTCACCGGACAGCTACGAGCAGTACTTC.

The V and J genes are TRBV30 and TRBJ1-2; D gene uncertain. Deletions cut 5 bases from V and 8 bases from J, with 9 bases between. CDR1 is GTSNPN, CDR2 SVGIG, per germline (reference sequence). This CDR3 is 10 amino acids long. The CDR3 is CAWWRGGYTF. CDR3 in DNA: TGTGCCTGGTGGCGAGGCGGCTACACCTTC.

This clone occurred a few times. The J gene is TRBJ1-4, the V gene TRBV7-9; weak D call: TRBD1 (5 bases). Germline CDR1 SEHNR, CDR2 FQNEAQ (reference sequence). Trimming shortened V by 10 bases and J by 6 bases, and 15 bases separated the two germline ends. The CDR3 is 13 residues long. The CDR3 DNA sequence: TGTGCCACTTCAGACAGCGGGGATGAAAAACTGTTTTTT. Its translation is CATSDSGDEKLFF.

The genes are TRBV7-5 and TRBJ2-2; the table assigns TRBD1, which was not confirmed against the DNA. TRBV7-5 is a listed pseudogene. The CDR3 runs 17 residues. The CDR3 region is CARSDPSEQGVTGELFF. For the CDR3, the DNA is TGTGCCAGAAGCGACCCCTCGGAGCAGGGGGTCACCGGGGAGCTGTTTTTT.

The V and J genes are TRBV27 and TRBJ1-2; possibly TRBD1 for D (5 bases). This CDR3 spans 17 amino acids. Germline V lookup: CDR1 MNHEY, CDR2 SMNVEV (reference sequence). The V end lost 0 bases, the J end lost 8 bases, and 22 bases lay between the germline ends. In nucleotides, the CDR3 is TGTGCCAGCAGTTTATCCACTCCCAAGGGGATAACGGAAGGCTACACCTTC. It yields the protein CASSLSTPKGITEGYTF.

The chain recombines TRBV5-1 with TRBJ2-5, with D tentatively TRBD1 (5 bases). This CDR3 has 14 residues. Germline CDR1 SGHRS, CDR2 YFSETQ. With 4 bases removed from V and 4 bases from J, the gap between germline ends came to 14 bases. The CDR3 here is CASSIKGYPETQYF. The CDR3 DNA reads as TGCGCCAGCAGCATAAAGGGGTATCCAGAGACCCAGTACTTC.

The genes are TRBV28 and TRBJ1-2; 7 nucleotides line up with TRBD1. The germline V gene encodes CDR1 MDHEN and CDR2 SYDVKM. There are 15 residues in the CDR3. V trimming: 5 bases; J trimming: 8 bases; junction bases outside the gene matches: 14. The CDR3, as DNA: TGTGCCAGCAGTGAATACGGGGCAGGGGGAGGCGGCTACACCTTC. It encodes CASSEYGAGGGGYTF.

This clone was observed once. The junction and the germline gene differ at one end; a read error may be behind it. The gene calls are TRBV7-7 and TRBJ2-1; maybe TRBD1 (6 bases). Per germline, CDR1 SSHAT and CDR2 FNYEAQ (reference sequence). The CDR3 consists of 14 residues. DNA for the CDR3: TGTGCTAGCAGCTTAGACGGTGGGGGCGATGAGCAGTTCTTC. It specifies CASSLDGGGDEQFF.